Each of the 9 T cell receptor beta chains below was sequenced from the same sample in a study of cytomegalovirus exposure and HLA in healthy donors. PCR involved 60 Vbeta and 13 Jbeta primers. The assay was immunoSEQ multiplex PCR, and TCRdb's table has in-frame clones only and misses some. The sample shows roughly 150,000 clones, roughly 82% of them seen only once. Sequenced input: PBMCs. These receptors came from a woman aged 50 to 60 in good health and CMV-seropositive.

The V call is TRBV9, the J call TRBJ2-7; the match to TRBD2 covers 8 bases. The CDR3 runs to 14 residues. Unmatched junction bases numbered 6, after V lost 0 bases and J lost 7 bases. The germline V gene has CDR1 SGDLS and CDR2 YYNGEE. CDR3 DNA: TGTGCCAGCAGCGTAGAGTGGACGGGGGGGGAGCAGTACTTC. It is translated as CASSVEWTGGEQYF. Full variable domain (remainder filled in from reference TRBV9 and TRBJ2-7): DSGVTQTPKHLITATGQRVTLRCSPRSGDLSVYWYQQSLDQGLQFLIQYYNGEERAKGNILERFSAQQFPDLHSELNLSSLELGDSALYFCASSVEWTGGEQYFGPGTRLTVT.

This chain connects TRBV28 to TRBJ2-1, with 8 bases aligning to TRBD2. V lost 5 bases, J lost 10 bases, and 13 bases stayed unmatched. The CDR3 contains 15 residues. Germline V gene sequence: CDR1 MDHEN, CDR2 SYDVKM. CDR3 sequence: CASSLSGASRGEQFF. CDR3 nucleotides: TGTGCCAGCAGTCTTAGCGGGGCGAGTCGGGGGGAGCAGTTCTTC.

This clone has only a few counts. The genes are TRBV7-3 and TRBJ2-6, with TRBD2 matching over 8 bases. The germline CDR1 and CDR2 sequences are SGHTA and FQGTGA. This CDR3 contains 18 residues. Trimming removed 2 bases from V and 0 bases from J; junction bases left unmatched: 6. CDR3 sequence: CASSLERGLSSGANVLTF. CDR3 nucleotide sequence: TGTGCCAGCAGCTTAGAGCGGGGGTTGAGCTCTGGGGCCAACGTCCTGACTTTC.

The V gene is TRBV4-1, the J gene TRBJ1-1, with 10 bases fitting TRBD1. This CDR3 spans 17 amino acids. Looked up from germline, CDR1 is MGHRA and CDR2 is YSYEKL. Losses at the gene ends were 6 bases for V and 5 bases for J; bases not matched to a gene: 15. The CDR3 nucleotides read TGCGCCAGCAGTCCCAGGGACAGGGGAACGATAGAGACTGAAGCTTTCTTT. The encoded protein is CASSPRDRGTIETEAFF.

The chain is built from TRBV30 and TRBJ1-2, with 7 bases identical to TRBD1. The CDR3 totals 15 residues. The ends lost 4 bases at V and 0 bases at J; junction bases unmatched: 8. CDR1 is GTSNPN, CDR2 SVGIG, per germline (reference sequence). CDR3: CAWIRTGAPNYGYTF. As DNA, the CDR3 is TGTGCCTGGATCCGGACAGGAGCTCCTAACTATGGCTACACCTTC.

The rearrangement uses TRBV27 and TRBJ1-2; 7 bases are a match to TRBD1. The CDR3 runs 12 residues. Unmatched junction bases numbered 3, after V lost 4 bases and J lost 7 bases. The germline gives CDR1 MNHEY, CDR2 SMNVEV (reference sequence). CDR3: CASSSNRGGYTF. The CDR3 bases are TGTGCCAGCAGTTCGAACAGGGGTGGCTACACCTTC.

The chain has TRBV7-9 and TRBJ2-6; D is uncertain. The CDR3 runs 17 residues. CDR1 is SEHNR and CDR2 is FQNEAQ in the germline V gene (reference sequence). The V and J ends lost 0 bases and 3 bases respectively, with 12 bases between them. The CDR3 DNA sequence: TGTGCCAGCAGCTTAGCGCTGCTCAGTGTTGGGGCCAACGTCCTGACTTTC. Its protein is CASSLALLSVGANVLTF.

The V and J genes are TRBV7-9 and TRBJ2-3; possible D gene TRBD2, 7 bases. Trimming removed 5 bases from V and 3 bases from J, with 21 bases in between. The length of the CDR3 is 17 residues. CDR1 and CDR2 (germline): SEHNR, FQNEAQ (reference sequence). CDR3 nucleotide sequence: TGTGCCAGCAGCCCCCAGCCGGGGCGGGGGCGTACAGATACGCAGTATTTT. Translation gives CASSPQPGRGRTDTQYF.

This clone was detected only a few times. This sequence joins TRBV9 and TRBJ1-2; 12 nucleotides align to TRBD1. The germline gives CDR1 SGDLS, CDR2 YYNGEE. Trimming took 4 bases from V and 4 from J; bases not matched to a gene: 8. This CDR3 comprises 16 residues. CDR3 sequence: CASSLGTGGGFYGYTF. CDR3 DNA sequence: TGTGCCAGCAGCCTTGGGACAGGGGGCGGATTCTATGGCTACACCTTC.